The clone carrying this TCR beta chain is called large based on its frequency. Generation of TCR beta libraries used UMI-labeled 5' RACE. Authors' analysis steps: Functional CDR3 beta clonotypes numbered about 2,700 to 20,000 in each TCR beta library. TCRdb re-called the 5' RACE reads; every CDR3 protein appears as one record, without DNA. The V and J calls here are based on TCRdb, not the publication. This sample's clone table lists approximately 7,000 distinct CDR3 sequences. The V gene's germline CDR1 is SGHTA and CDR2 FQGNSA. The CDR3 sequence is 16 residues long. The sample comes from a study of human CD8 memory T cell subsets.

What was sequenced was CD8+ stem-like memory T cells (TSCM and TCM) sorted from PBMCs. Subset defined: stem-like memory CD8 T cells (TSTEM), CCR7+ PD-1- TIGIT-. The chain carries TRBV7-2 and TRBJ1-4; lacking DNA, the TRBD1 call made by TCRdb goes unchecked. The source is a human donor in good health. CDR3 in amino acids: CASSLGDVPYGEKLFF.